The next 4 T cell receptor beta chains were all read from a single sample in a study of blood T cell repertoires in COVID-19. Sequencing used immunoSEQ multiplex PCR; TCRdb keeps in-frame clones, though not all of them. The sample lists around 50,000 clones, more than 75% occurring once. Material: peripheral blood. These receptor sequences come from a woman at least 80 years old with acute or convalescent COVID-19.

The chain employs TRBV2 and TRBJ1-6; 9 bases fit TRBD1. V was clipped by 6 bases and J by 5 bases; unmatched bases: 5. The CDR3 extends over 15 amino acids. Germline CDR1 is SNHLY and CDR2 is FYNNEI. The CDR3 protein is CASRRDRVNNSPLHF. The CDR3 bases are TGTGCCAGCAGGCGGGACAGGGTTAATAATTCACCCCTCCACTTT.

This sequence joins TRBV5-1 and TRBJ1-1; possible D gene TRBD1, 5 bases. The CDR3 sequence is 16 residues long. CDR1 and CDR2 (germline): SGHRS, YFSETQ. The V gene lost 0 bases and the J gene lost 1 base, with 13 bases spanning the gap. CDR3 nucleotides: TGCGCCAGCAGCTTGGAAATCGACAGTAAGAACACTGAAGCTTTCTTT. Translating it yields CASSLEIDSKNTEAFF.

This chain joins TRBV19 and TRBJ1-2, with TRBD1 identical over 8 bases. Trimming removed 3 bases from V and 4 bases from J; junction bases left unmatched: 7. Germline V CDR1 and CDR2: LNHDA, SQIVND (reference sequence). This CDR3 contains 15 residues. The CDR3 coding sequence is TGTGCCAGTAGTATCCCAGGGGGCGCGGTCTATGGCTACACCTTC. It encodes CASSIPGGAVYGYTF.

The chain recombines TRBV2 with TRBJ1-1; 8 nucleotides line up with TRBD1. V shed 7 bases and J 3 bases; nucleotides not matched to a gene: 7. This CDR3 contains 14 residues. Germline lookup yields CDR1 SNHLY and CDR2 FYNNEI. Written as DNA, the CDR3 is TGTGCCAGCATCCAGGACAGGGTGGACACTGAAGCTTTCTTT. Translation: CASIQDRVDTEAFF.